The source of this TCR beta chain is a study of CXCR3-negative and CXCR3-positive naive CD8 T cells. Study conclusions and caveats: TRBV-TRBJ usage was similar across naive CXCR3 subsets but distinct in memory cells. High diversity, comparable across both naive subsets, contrasted with much lower diversity in memory CD8+ cells. CXCR3-negative naive cells had less hydrophobic TRB CDR3s than did CXCR3-positive naive cells.

Germline loops: CDR1 LNHDA, CDR2 SQIVND (reference sequence). CDR3 length equals 14 residues. Via 5' RACE with UMI labels, TRB cDNA libraries were prepared. Following a re-call of the 5' RACE reads, TCRdb has one entry per CDR3 protein and lacks DNA. The sample data list some 140,000 distinct CDR3 sequences. For this clonotype: What it binds is not known.

Researchers sorted approximately 290,000 cells of each CD8+ T cell subset in triplicate. Cells that were CD45RO-CCR7+CD27+CD95- constituted naive CD8+ T cells. Sequencing used naive CXCR3+ CD8+ T cells from blood. Subset: CD45RO-CCR7+CD27+CD95- naive CD8+ T cells expressing CXCR3 (TNR3+). This receptor was taken from a human donor in good health. Some clones in this sample may be carry-over from other donors' samples. V and J are TRBV19 and TRBJ2-7; TCRdb outputs TRBD2, but without DNA this stays unchecked. CDR3 residues: CASSTGLAAGEQYF. The full variable domain, completed using reference TRBV19 and TRBJ2-7, is DGGITQSPKYLFRKEGQNVTLSCEQNLNHDAMYWYRQDPGQGLRLIYYSQIVNDFQKGDIAEGYSVSREKKESFPLTVTSAQKNPTAFYLCASSTGLAAGEQYFGPGTRLTVT.